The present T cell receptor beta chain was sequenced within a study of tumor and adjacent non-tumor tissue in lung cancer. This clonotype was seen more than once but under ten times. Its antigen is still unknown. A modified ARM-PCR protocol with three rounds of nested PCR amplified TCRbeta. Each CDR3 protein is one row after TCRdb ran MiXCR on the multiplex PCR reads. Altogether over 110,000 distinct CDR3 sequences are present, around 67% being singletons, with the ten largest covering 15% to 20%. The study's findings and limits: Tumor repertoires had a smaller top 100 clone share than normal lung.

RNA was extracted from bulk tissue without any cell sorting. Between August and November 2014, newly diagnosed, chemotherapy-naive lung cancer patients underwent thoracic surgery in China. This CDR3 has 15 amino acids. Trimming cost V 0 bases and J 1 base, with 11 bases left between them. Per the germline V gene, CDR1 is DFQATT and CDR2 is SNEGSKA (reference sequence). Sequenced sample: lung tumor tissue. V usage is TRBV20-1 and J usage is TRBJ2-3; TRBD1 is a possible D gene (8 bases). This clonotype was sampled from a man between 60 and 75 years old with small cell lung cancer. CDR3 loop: CSARDTGGGTDTQYF. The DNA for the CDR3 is TGCAGTGCTAGAGACACAGGGGGGGGCACAGATACGCAGTATTTT.